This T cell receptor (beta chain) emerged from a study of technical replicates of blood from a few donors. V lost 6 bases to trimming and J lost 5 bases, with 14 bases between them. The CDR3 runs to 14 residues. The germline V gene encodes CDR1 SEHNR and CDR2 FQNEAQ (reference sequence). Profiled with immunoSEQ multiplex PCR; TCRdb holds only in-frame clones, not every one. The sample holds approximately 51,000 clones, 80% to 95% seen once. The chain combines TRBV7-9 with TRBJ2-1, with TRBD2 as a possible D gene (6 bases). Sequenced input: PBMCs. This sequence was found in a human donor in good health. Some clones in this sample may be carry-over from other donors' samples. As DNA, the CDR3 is TGTGCCAGCAGTAACCGGGACTCACACAATGAGCAGTTCTTC. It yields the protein CASSNRDSHNEQFF.